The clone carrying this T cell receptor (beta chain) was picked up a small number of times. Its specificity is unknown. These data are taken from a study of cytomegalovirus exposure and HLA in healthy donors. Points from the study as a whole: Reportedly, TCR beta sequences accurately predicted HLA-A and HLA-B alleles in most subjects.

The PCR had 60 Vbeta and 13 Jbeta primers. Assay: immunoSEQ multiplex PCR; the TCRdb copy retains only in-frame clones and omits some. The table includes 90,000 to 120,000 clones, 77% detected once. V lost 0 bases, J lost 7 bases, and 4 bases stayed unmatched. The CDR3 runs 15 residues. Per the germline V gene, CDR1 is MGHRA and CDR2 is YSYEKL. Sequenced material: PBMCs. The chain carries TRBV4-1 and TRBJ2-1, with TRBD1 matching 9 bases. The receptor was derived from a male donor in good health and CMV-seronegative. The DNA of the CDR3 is TGCGCCAGCAGCCAAGACCAGACAGGGGGAAATGAGCAGTTCTTC. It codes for CASSQDQTGGNEQFF.